This TCR beta chain was identified during a study of cytomegalovirus exposure and HLA in healthy donors. Background on the study: In a later analysis, the 130 or so validation repertoires were reported to have used the same platform as the 600 to 700 first-cohort repertoires.

Notes on the study in general: Researchers catalogued approximately 170 TCR beta chains as cytomegalovirus-associated. It was found in a later analysis that first-cohort TCR clusters tended to co-occur in the approximately 120 validation repertoires.

Clones were sequenced by immunoSEQ multiplex PCR, and TCRdb holds only the in-frame ones, with some missing. In the table there are 130,000 to 150,000 clones, roughly 89% of which are singletons. In this sample, this clone turned up once. Antigen unknown. Other nucleotide sequences in the sample specify the same CDR3. CDR3 size: 16 residues. In germline, CDR1 is WNHNN, CDR2 SYGVQD (reference sequence). Trimming pared 6 bases from V and 10 bases from J, leaving 25 bases between. The sequence was collected from a woman younger than 30 in good health and CMV-seropositive. V usage is TRBV10-1 and J usage is TRBJ1-3; D uncertain. The sequenced material came from PBMCs. The CDR3 sequence: CASRDLLRQRGGTIYF. The CDR3 DNA reads as TGCGCCAGCAGGGATTTACTTCGACAACGCGGAGGGACCATATATTTT.